This entry features one TCR beta chain sequence. Its target is unknown. Germline CDR1 MNHNS, CDR2 SASEGT. The CDR3 loop spans 14 amino acids. V was clipped by 5 bases and J by 0 bases; unmatched bases: 3. The data belong to a study of cytomegalovirus exposure and HLA in healthy donors. At the level of the study: A data release that came early held roughly 80 million unique TCRs from HLA-typed donors. Points from the study as a whole: Evidence from a later analysis indicated that most CMV-associated TCR beta chains looked HLA-restricted. Indistinguishable V segments, including TRBV6-2 and TRBV6-3, were excluded.

13 Jbeta primers and 60 Vbeta primers were used for the PCR. The protocol was immunoSEQ multiplex PCR, while the TCRdb copy is restricted to in-frame clones and leaves out a portion. The table records 110,000 to 150,000 clones, 65% to 85% of them present only once. The TCR was taken from a woman aged 40 to 49 in good health and CMV-seropositive. Sequenced sample: PBMCs. The rearrangement joins TRBV6-1 to TRBJ1-1; TRBD1 aligns across 7 bases. The CDR3 sequence is CASSLDRVNTEAFF. The CDR3 DNA reads as TGTGCCAGCAGTCTTGACAGGGTGAACACTGAAGCTTTCTTT.